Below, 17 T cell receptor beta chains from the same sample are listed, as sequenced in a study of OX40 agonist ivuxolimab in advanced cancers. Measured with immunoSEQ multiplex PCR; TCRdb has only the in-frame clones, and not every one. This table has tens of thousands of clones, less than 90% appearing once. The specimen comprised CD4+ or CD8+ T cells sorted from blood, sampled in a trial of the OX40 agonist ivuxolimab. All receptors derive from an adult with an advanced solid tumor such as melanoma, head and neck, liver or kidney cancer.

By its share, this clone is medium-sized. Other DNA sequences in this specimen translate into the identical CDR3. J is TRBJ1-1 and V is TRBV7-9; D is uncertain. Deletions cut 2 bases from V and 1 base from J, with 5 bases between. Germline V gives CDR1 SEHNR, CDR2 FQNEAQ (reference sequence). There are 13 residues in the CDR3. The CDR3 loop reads CASSLQGNTEAFF. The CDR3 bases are TGTGCCAGCAGCTTACAAGGGAACACTGAAGCTTTCTTT.

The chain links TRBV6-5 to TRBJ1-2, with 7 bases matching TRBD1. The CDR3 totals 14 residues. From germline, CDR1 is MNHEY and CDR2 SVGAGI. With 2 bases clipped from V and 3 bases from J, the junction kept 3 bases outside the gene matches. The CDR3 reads CASSYGGGDYGYTF. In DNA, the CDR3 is TGTGCCAGCAGTTACGGAGGGGGCGACTATGGCTACACCTTC.

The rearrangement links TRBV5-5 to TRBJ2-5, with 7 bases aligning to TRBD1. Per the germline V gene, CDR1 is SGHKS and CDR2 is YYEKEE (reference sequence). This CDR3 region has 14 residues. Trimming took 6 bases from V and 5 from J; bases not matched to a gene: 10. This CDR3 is CASTLGTAGETQYF. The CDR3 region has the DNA TGTGCCAGCACCCTCGGGACAGCCGGTGAGACCCAGTACTTC. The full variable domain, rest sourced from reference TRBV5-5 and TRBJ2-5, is DAGVTQSPTHLIKTRGQQVTLRCSPISGHKSVSWYQQVLGQGPQFIFQYYEKEERGRGNFPDRFSARQFPNYSSELNVNALLLGDSALYLCASTLGTAGETQYFGPGTRLLVL.

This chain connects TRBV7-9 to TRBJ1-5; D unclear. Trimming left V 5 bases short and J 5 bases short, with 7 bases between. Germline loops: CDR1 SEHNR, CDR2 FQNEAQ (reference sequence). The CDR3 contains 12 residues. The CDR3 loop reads CASSLADQPQHF. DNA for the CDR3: TGTGCCAGCAGCCTTGCAGATCAGCCCCAGCATTTT.

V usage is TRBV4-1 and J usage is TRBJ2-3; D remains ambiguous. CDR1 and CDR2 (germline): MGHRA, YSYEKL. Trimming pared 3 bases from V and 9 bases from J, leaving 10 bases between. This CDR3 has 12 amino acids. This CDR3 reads CASSQAAETQYF. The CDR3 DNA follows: TGCGCCAGCAGCCAGGCTGCGGAGACGCAGTATTTT.

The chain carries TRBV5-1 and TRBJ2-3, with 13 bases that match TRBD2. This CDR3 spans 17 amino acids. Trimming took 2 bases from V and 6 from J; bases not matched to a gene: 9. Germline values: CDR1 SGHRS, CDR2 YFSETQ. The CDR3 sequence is CASSLGATSGGSDTQYF. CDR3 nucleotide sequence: TGCGCCAGCAGCTTAGGTGCGACTAGCGGGGGGTCGGATACGCAGTATTTT.

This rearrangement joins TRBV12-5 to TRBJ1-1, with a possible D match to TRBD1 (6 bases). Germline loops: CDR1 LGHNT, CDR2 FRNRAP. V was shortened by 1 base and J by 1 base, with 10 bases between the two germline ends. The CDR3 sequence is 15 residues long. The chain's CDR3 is CASGLGLTGNTEAFF. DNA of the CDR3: TGTGCTAGTGGTTTGGGCCTGACAGGGAACACTGAAGCTTTCTTT. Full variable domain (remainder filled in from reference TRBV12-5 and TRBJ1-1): DARVTQTPRHKVTEMGQEVTMRCQPILGHNTVFWYRQTMMQGLELLAYFRNRAPLDDSGMPKDRFSAEMPDATLATLKIQPSEPRDSAVYFCASGLGLTGNTEAFFGQGTRLTVV.

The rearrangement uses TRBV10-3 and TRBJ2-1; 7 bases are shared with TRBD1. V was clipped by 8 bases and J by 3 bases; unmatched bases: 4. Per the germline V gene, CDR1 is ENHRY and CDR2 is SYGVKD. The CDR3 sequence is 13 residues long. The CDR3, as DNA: TGTGCCATCGGGGGACAGTACTACAATGAGCAGTTCTTC. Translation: CAIGGQYYNEQFF.

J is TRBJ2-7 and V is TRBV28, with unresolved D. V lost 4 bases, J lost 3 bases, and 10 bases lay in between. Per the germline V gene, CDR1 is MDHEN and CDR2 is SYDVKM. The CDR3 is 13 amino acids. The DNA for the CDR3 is TGTGCCAGCAGTTCCGGAAGGAGCTACGAGCAGTACTTC. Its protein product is CASSSGRSYEQYF.

This CDR3 is CASSYSTGTAGNTIYF. DNA of the CDR3: TGTGCCAGCAGTTACTCGACTGGTACGGCTGGAAACACCATATATTTT. The chain joins TRBV6-5 to TRBJ1-3; D is unclear. V was clipped by 0 bases and J by 2 bases, with 11 bases between them. Per the germline V gene, CDR1 is MNHEY and CDR2 is SVGAGI. CDR3 length: 16 residues.

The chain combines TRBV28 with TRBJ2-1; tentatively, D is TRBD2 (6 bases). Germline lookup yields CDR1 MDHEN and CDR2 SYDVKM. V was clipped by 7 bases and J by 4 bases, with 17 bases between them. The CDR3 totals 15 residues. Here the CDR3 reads CASTPAGRSYNEQFF. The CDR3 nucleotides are TGTGCCAGCACCCCTGCAGGGAGGAGTTACAATGAGCAGTTCTTC.

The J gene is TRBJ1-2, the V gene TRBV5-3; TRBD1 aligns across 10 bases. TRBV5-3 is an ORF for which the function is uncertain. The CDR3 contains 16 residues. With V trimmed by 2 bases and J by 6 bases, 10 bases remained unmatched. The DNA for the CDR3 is TGTGCCAGAAGCTTCCCCGGGACAGGGGCTCGCGATGGCTACACCTTC. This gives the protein CARSFPGTGARDGYTF.

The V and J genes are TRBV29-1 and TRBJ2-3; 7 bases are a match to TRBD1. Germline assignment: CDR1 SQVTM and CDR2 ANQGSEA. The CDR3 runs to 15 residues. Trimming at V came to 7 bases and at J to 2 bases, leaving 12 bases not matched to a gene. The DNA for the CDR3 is TGCAGCGCCCGGCGCAGTCAGGGGGACACAGATACGCAGTATTTT. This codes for CSARRSQGDTDTQYF.

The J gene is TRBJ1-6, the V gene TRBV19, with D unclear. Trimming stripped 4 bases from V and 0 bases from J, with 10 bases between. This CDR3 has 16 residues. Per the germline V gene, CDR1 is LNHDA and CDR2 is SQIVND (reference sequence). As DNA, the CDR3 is TGTGCCAGTAGTACTCACGAGAGCTCCTATAATTCACCCCTCCACTTT. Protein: CASSTHESSYNSPLHF.

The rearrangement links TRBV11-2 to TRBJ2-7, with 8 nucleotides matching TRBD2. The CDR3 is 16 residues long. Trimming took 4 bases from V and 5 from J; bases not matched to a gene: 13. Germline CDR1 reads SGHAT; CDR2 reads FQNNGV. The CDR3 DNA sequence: TGTGCCAGCAGCTCATCCCGCGGGAGCGGGGGCCACGAGCAGTACTTC. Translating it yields CASSSSRGSGGHEQYF. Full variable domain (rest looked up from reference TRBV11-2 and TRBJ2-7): EAGVAQSPRYKIIEKRQSVAFWCNPISGHATLYWYQQILGQGPKLLIQFQNNGVVDDSQLPKDRFSAERLKGVDSTLKIQPAKLEDSAVYLCASSSSRGSGGHEQYFGPGTRLTVT.

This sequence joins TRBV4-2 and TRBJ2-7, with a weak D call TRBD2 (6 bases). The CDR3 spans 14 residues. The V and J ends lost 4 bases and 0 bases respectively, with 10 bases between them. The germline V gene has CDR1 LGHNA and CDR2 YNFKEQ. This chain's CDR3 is CASSLGGISYEQYF. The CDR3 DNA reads TGTGCCAGCAGCCTGGGGGGAATCTCCTACGAGCAGTACTTC.

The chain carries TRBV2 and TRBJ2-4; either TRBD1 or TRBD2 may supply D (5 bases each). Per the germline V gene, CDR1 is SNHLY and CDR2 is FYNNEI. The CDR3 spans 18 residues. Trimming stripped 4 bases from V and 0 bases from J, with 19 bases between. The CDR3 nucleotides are TGTGCCAGCAGTGGAGGGGTGGGCGGGTCACTAGCCAAAAACATTCAGTACTTC. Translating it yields CASSGGVGGSLAKNIQYF.